Listed here are 3 T cell receptor beta chains from one sample, sequenced in a study of blood T cell repertoires in COVID-19. The protocol was immunoSEQ multiplex PCR, while the TCRdb copy is restricted to in-frame clones and leaves out a portion. The table has roughly 57,000 clones, about 76% seen once. Sequencing was done on a sample of peripheral blood. All receptors come from a man aged 65 to 85 with active or convalescent COVID-19.

CDR3 in amino acids: CASSGMVAGGRYGYTF. The CDR3 DNA is TGTGCCAGCAGTGGGATGGTGGCAGGGGGTAGGTATGGCTACACCTTC. The chain uses TRBV28 and TRBJ1-2; 7 bases map to TRBD1. V was clipped by 5 bases and J by 5 bases; unmatched bases: 14. Germline loops: CDR1 MDHEN, CDR2 SYDVKM. The CDR3 runs to 16 residues.

This chain uses TRBV7-2 with TRBJ1-3; D remains ambiguous. The V gene's germline CDR1 is SGHTA and CDR2 FQGNSA. CDR3 size: 17 residues. The ends were cut back, 0 bases at V and 4 bases at J, with 16 bases in the middle. The CDR3 sequence: CASSLARSGSAGNTIYF. The CDR3 DNA reads TGTGCCAGCAGCTTAGCGCGTTCGGGGTCGGCGGGAAACACCATATATTTT.

The chain is built from TRBV19 and TRBJ1-1, with no clear D. The CDR3 has 13 residues. In germline, CDR1 is LNHDA, CDR2 SQIVND (reference sequence). Trimming shortened V by 5 bases and J by 2 bases, and 9 bases separated the two germline ends. CDR3 region: CASSSTVNTEAFF. The DNA of the CDR3 is TGTGCCAGTAGTTCTACAGTAAACACTGAAGCTTTCTTT.